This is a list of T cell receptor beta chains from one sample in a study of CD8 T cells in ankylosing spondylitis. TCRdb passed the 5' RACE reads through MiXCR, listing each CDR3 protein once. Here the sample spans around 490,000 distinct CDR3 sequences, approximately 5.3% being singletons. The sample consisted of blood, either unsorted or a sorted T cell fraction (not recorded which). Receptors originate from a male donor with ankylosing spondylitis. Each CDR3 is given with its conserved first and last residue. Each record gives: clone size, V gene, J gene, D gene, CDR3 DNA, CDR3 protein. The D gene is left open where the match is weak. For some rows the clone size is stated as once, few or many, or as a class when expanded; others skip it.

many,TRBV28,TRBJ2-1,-,TGTGCCAGCAGTCCCGCGGGGCGTGGAGAAATCAATGAGCAGTTCTTC,CASSPAGRGEINEQFF
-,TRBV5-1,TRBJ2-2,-,TGCGCCAGCATCCCAGGGTCCTTGAACACCGGGGAGCTGTTTTTT,CASIPGSLNTGELFF
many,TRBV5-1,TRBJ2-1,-,TGCGCCAGCAGCTTGGATGCGAGGGTGAGGAATGAGCAGTTCTTC,CASSLDARVRNEQFF
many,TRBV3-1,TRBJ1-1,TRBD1,TGTGCCAGCAGCCAGACAGGGGAAACTGAAGCTTTCTTT,CASSQTGETEAFF
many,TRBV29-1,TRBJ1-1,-,TGCAGCGCCGCGGGACAACAGAACACTGAAGCTTTCTTT,CSAAGQQNTEAFF
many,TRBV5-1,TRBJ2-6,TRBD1,TGCGCCAGCAGCTTACAGGGGGCGCTCCCAGGGGCCAACGTCCTGACTTTC,CASSLQGALPGANVLTF
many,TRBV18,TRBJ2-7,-,TGTGCCAGCTCACCACCGCTAGTTACCTACGAGCAGTACTTC,CASSPPLVTYEQYF
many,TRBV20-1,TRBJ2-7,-,TGCAGTGCTACCCCCGGGGGCCTCTACGAGCAGTACTTC,CSATPGGLYEQYF
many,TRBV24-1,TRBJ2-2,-,TGTGCCACCAGTGATGCCACGGCCGGGAACACCGGGGAGCTGTTTTTT,CATSDATAGNTGELFF
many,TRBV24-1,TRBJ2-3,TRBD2,TGTGCCACCAGTGATGCACTAGCGGGAGGGTTCGCTACGCAGTATTTT,CATSDALAGGFATQYF
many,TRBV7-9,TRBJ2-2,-,TGTGCCAGCAGCTCCCCTTACAGGGAGAACACCGGGGAGCTGTTTTTT,CASSSPYRENTGELFF
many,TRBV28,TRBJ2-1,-,TGTGCCAGCATGCCGGGGGGCGAGGGGTACAATGAGCAGTTCTTC,CASMPGGEGYNEQFF
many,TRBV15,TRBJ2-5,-,TGTGCCACCAGCAGAGTAGACCCGGAGACCCAGTACTTC,CATSRVDPETQYF
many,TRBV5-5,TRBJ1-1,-,TGTGCCAGCAGCTTCTCAGCAGTGGGCACTGAAGCTTTCTTT,CASSFSAVGTEAFF
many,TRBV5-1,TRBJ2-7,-,TGCGCCAGCAGCTTGGTAGAGGGAAGGGTCTACGAGCAGTACTTC,CASSLVEGRVYEQYF